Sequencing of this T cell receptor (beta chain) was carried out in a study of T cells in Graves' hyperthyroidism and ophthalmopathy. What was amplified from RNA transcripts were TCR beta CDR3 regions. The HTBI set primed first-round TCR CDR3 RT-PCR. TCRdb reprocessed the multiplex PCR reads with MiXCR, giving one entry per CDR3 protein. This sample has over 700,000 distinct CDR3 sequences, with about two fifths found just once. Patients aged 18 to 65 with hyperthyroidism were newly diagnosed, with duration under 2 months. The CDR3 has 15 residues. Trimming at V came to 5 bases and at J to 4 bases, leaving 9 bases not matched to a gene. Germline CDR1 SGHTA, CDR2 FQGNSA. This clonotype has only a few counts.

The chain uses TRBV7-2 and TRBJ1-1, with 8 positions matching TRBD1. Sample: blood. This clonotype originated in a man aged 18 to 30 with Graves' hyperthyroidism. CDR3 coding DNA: TGTGCCAGCAGCCCCTGGACAGGGTCGAGCACTGAAGCTTTCTTT. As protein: CASSPWTGSSTEAFF. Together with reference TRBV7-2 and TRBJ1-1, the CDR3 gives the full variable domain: GAGVSQSPSNKVTEKGKDVELRCDPISGHTALYWYRQSLGQGLEFLIYFQGNSAPDKSGLPSDRFSAERTGGSVSTLTIQRTQQEDSAVYLCASSPWTGSSTEAFFGQGTRLTVV.